This note documents a single T cell receptor (beta chain) sequence. TCRdb's copy holds only in-frame clones and misses some; the assay was immunoSEQ multiplex PCR. The sample contains 550,000 to 850,000 clones, approximately 79% of which appear only once. The source of the sample is a study of shared clonotypes between healthy human individuals. Deletions cut 3 bases from V and 3 bases from J, with 9 bases between. The CDR3 has 13 amino acids. The germline CDR1 and CDR2 sequences are MRHNA and SNTAGT. A split of CD4+ cells into CD45RA+ naive and CD45RA-negative memory subsets was performed. This TCR came from a woman aged 25 to 39 in good health. Sequenced material: memory CD4+ T cells sorted from blood. Subset given: CD45RA-negative fraction. The chain links TRBV6-4 to TRBJ2-7; D possibly corresponds to TRBD1 (5 bases). For the CDR3, the DNA is TGTGCCAGCAGTGAATCAGGACACTACGAGCAGTACTTC. This translates into CASSESGHYEQYF.